One T cell receptor beta chain is described in this entry. Its specificity is unknown. TCRdb called the 5' RACE reads again in MiXCR, with one record for every CDR3 protein. The sample contains about 550,000 distinct CDR3 sequences, 15% to 20% of which appear only once. The sample is drawn from a study of T cells after yellow fever vaccination. Study-level points and caveats: Overall, a small share of clonotypes was seen in both CD4 and CD8 compartments. Subsequent booster samples again held most clones from primary vaccination (around 96% CD4, about 86% CD8). Repertoires obtained by FACS sorting could include abundant clonotypes that entered as contaminants from the bulk population.

V was clipped by 6 bases and J by 4 bases, with 7 bases between them. CDR1 and CDR2 from the germline V gene are ENHRY and SYGVKD. The CDR3 is 12 amino acids. This sequence joins TRBV10-3 and TRBJ1-5, with D unclear. The receptor comes from a man aged 25 to 40 who received the YFV17D yellow fever vaccine. The specimen was PBMCs, collected 15 days after the yellow fever booster vaccination. This CDR3 reads CAISGQNQPQHF. The DNA for the CDR3 is TGTGCCATCAGCGGGCAGAATCAGCCCCAGCATTTT.